The following is a TCR beta chain sequence with its context. TCRdb re-derived calls from the 5' RACE reads in MiXCR, one entry per CDR3 protein. The sample shows some 790,000 distinct CDR3 sequences, 15% to 20% of them seen only once. CDR3 length: 16 amino acids. Germline V gives CDR1 DFQATT, CDR2 SNEGSKA (reference sequence). With 3 bases clipped from V and 2 bases from J, the junction kept 12 bases outside the gene matches. This sample was taken from a study of identical twins. This same sample was also taken into another study, of T cells expressing NK-cell markers.

V is TRBV20-1 and J is TRBJ1-1, with TRBD1 matching 7 bases. This receptor was taken from a woman between 18 and 29 years old in good health. Specimen: PBMCs. CDR3 bases: TGCAGTGCTAGCATCCTAGGCAGGGGGGACAACACTGAAGCTTTCTTT. Translating it yields CSASILGRGDNTEAFF.